The T cell receptor (beta chain) described here comes from a study of OX40 agonist ivuxolimab in advanced cancers. Looking at the study overall: Patients with prior anti-PD-1, anti-PD-L1 or anti-CTLA-4 therapy were eligible; 40% had some.

CDR1 and CDR2 (germline): SGDLS, YYNGEE. The J segment lost 4 bases and the V segment lost 5 bases, leaving 6 bases of the junction unmatched. The CDR3 runs to 14 residues. Produced via immunoSEQ multiplex PCR; TCRdb's table is partial and in-frame only. Altogether nearly 20,000 clones are present, 85% to 90% being singletons, with the ten largest covering 16%. The sample here was CD4+ or CD8+ T cells sorted from blood, taken in a trial of the OX40 agonist ivuxolimab. The chain has TRBV9 and TRBJ2-3; 8 nucleotides agree with TRBD1. The source is an adult with an advanced solid tumor such as melanoma, head and neck, liver or kidney cancer. CDR3 residues: CASSRGQGPDTQYF. Written as DNA, the CDR3 is TGTGCCAGCAGTCGAGGACAGGGCCCAGATACGCAGTATTTT.